Following are 22 T cell receptor beta chains from one sample sequenced in a study of blood T cell repertoires in COVID-19. The table came from immunoSEQ multiplex PCR; TCRdb's copy has only in-frame clones and leaves some out. Of about 150,000 clones listed, about 83% are singletons. Sequencing was performed on PBMCs or T cells enriched from blood (not recorded which). The receptor set was obtained from a woman in her fifties or sixties with acute COVID-19.

The chain recombines TRBV6-2 or TRBV6-3 with TRBJ2-1; 10 nucleotides agree with TRBD2. J lost 4 bases, V lost 3 bases, and 9 bases had no gene match. Looked up from germline, CDR1 is MNHEY and CDR2 is SVGEGT. The CDR3 has 17 amino acids. CDR3 residues: CASSYLLAGVGYNEQFF. Written as DNA, the CDR3 is TGTGCCAGCAGTTATCTCCTAGCGGGAGTGGGGTACAATGAGCAGTTCTTC.

The chain couples TRBV4-1 to TRBJ2-1; 10 bases are shared with TRBD2. Germline CDR1 reads MGHRA; CDR2 reads YSYEKL. The V segment lost 0 bases and the J segment 8 bases; nucleotides outside the gene matches: 16. CDR3 length: 19 amino acids. In nucleotides, the CDR3 is TGCGCCAGCAGCCAAGATGAGAGCGCTAGCGGGAGCTTTGTCGATGAGCAGTTCTTC. Translation: CASSQDESASGSFVDEQFF.

This clone was picked up one time. This chain joins TRBV7-2 and TRBJ1-4; D not certain. The CDR3 sequence is 15 residues long. Germline values: CDR1 SGHTA, CDR2 FQGNSA. Trimming left V 5 bases short and J 0 bases short, with 10 bases between. In DNA form, the CDR3 reads TGTGCCAGCAGCAGTCGACATTCAACTAATGAAAAACTGTTTTTT. This encodes CASSSRHSTNEKLFF.

The chain is built from TRBV7-9 and TRBJ2-2; D possibly corresponds to TRBD1 (5 bases). Trimming shortened V by 11 bases and J by 4 bases, and 20 bases separated the two germline ends. This CDR3 region has 15 residues. Germline-derived CDR1 and CDR2 are SEHNR and FQNEAQ (reference sequence). The CDR3: CAGKAGDSGTGELFF. CDR3 coding DNA: TGTGCCGGGAAGGCCGGAGACAGTGGCACCGGGGAGCTGTTTTTT.

This chain links TRBV5-1 with TRBJ2-1; 9 bases line up with TRBD2. After removal of 0 bases from V and 3 bases from J, the junction contained 4 bases not matched to a gene. There are 16 residues in the CDR3. Germline V gene data show CDR1 as SGHRS and CDR2 as YFSETQ. This CDR3 is CASSLGLAGLYNEQFF. For the CDR3, the DNA is TGCGCCAGCAGCTTGGGGCTAGCGGGACTCTACAATGAGCAGTTCTTC.

This chain connects TRBV11-3 to TRBJ1-5; 8 nucleotides match TRBD1. The CDR3 consists of 15 residues. Germline V gives CDR1 SGHNT, CDR2 YENEEA. Germline trimming cut 1 base from V and 1 base from J; bases unmatched to any gene: 0. CDR3 loop: CASSLGQGSNQPQHF. CDR3 DNA: TGTGCCAGCAGCTTAGGACAGGGGAGCAATCAGCCCCAGCATTTT.

The V gene is TRBV10-3, the J gene TRBJ1-2; TRBD1 matches 10 bases. Trimming cost V 3 bases and J 0 bases; bases outside gene matches: 1. Per the germline V gene, CDR1 is ENHRY and CDR2 is SYGVKD. This CDR3 is 15 amino acids long. The CDR3 bases are TGTGCCATCAGTGAAGGACAGGGGGCTAACTATGGCTACACCTTC. Its translation is CAISEGQGANYGYTF.

CDR3 bases: TGTGCCAGCAGTGGACGGACAGGGGTAAATGAGCAGTTCTTC. This encodes CASSGRTGVNEQFF. The V call is TRBV2, the J call TRBJ2-1; 9 bases match TRBD1. CDR1 is SNHLY and CDR2 is FYNNEI in the germline V gene. The CDR3 contains 14 residues. V shed 4 bases, J shed 7 bases, and the junction held 5 bases outside the gene matches.

V is TRBV5-4 and J is TRBJ2-1; D call uncertain. This CDR3 has 12 amino acids. Trimming removed 5 bases from V and 7 bases from J, with 10 bases in between. Germline CDR1 and CDR2: SGHNT and YYREEE (reference sequence). CDR3 protein: CASRDRRNEQFF. The CDR3 DNA reads as TGTGCCAGCAGGGATAGGCGGAATGAGCAGTTCTTC.

J is TRBJ2-1 and V is TRBV5-1; D perhaps matches TRBD2 (5 bases). This CDR3 region has 16 residues. CDR1 SGHRS and CDR2 YFSETQ come from the germline V gene. V was clipped by 0 bases and J by 0 bases, with 10 bases between them. CDR3 sequence reads: CASSLVAGSSYNEQFF. In nucleotides, the CDR3 is TGCGCCAGCAGCTTGGTGGCGGGTAGCTCCTACAATGAGCAGTTCTTC. Full variable domain (outside the CDR3, taken from reference TRBV5-1 and TRBJ2-1): KAGVTQTPRYLIKTRGQQVTLSCSPISGHRSVSWYQQTPGQGLQFLFEYFSETQRNKGNFPGRFSGRQFSNSRSEMNVSTLELGDSALYLCASSLVAGSSYNEQFFGPGTRLTVL.

J is TRBJ2-1 and V is TRBV5-4, with no clear D. Germline lookup yields CDR1 SGHNT and CDR2 YYREEE (reference sequence). This CDR3 contains 11 residues. Trimming shortened V by 3 bases and J by 7 bases, and 5 bases separated the two germline ends. Here the CDR3 reads CASSYHNEQFF. The CDR3 nucleotides read TGTGCCAGCAGCTATCATAATGAGCAGTTCTTC.

The chain employs TRBV13 and TRBJ2-7, with 8 bases fitting TRBD1. CDR3 length: 16 residues. V was pared by 1 base and J by 6 bases, with 11 bases of the junction left unmatched. The V gene's germline CDR1 is PRHDT and CDR2 FYEKMQ (reference sequence). This CDR3 reads CASSLARRGHTREQYF. The CDR3, as DNA: TGTGCCAGCAGCTTAGCCCGCAGGGGGCATACCCGCGAGCAGTACTTC.

The V and J genes are TRBV4-3 and TRBJ2-3; possibly TRBD2 for D (6 bases). Germline CDR1 and CDR2: LGHNA and YSLEER. The CDR3 is made up of 15 amino acids. The V end was cut by 1 base, the J end by 2 bases, with 10 bases between. Here the CDR3 reads CASSQGTIDTDTQYF. The CDR3 nucleotides read TGCGCCAGCAGCCAAGGGACTATCGACACAGATACGCAGTATTTT.

J is TRBJ2-5 and V is TRBV24-1; D might be TRBD2 (6 bases). This CDR3 comprises 14 residues. Germline V CDR1 and CDR2: KGHDR, SFDVKD. V gave up 4 bases and J gave up 9 bases, with 17 bases separating them. This CDR3 is CATSDPGRAGAQYF. In DNA form, the CDR3 reads TGTGCCACCAGTGACCCCGGGAGAGCCGGGGCCCAGTACTTC.

The chain employs TRBV19 and TRBJ1-4, with TRBD1 matching over 7 bases. From germline, CDR1 is LNHDA and CDR2 SQIVND (reference sequence). V dropped 8 bases and J dropped 4; count of bases not matched to a gene: 13. The CDR3 covers 16 residues. The CDR3 region is CASQRRGRGGNEKLFF. The CDR3 bases are TGTGCCAGTCAACGGAGGGGGCGCGGTGGTAATGAAAAACTGTTTTTT.

This chain links TRBV14 with TRBJ1-2, with a weak D call TRBD1 (5 bases). Between the trimmed V and J ends, which lost 0 bases and 6 bases, there was a span of 14 bases. This CDR3 region has 15 residues. From germline, CDR1 is SGHDN and CDR2 FVKESK. Here the CDR3 reads CASSQEEQGEHGYTF. CDR3 coding DNA: TGTGCCAGCAGCCAAGAGGAGCAGGGCGAGCATGGCTACACCTTC. The complete variable domain, with remaining parts taken from reference TRBV14 and TRBJ1-2, reads EAGVTQFPSHSVIEKGQTVTLRCDPISGHDNLYWYRRVMGKEIKFLLHFVKESKQDESGMPNNRFLAERTGGTYSTLKVQPAELEDSGVYFCASSQEEQGEHGYTFGSGTRLTVV.

This clone is a singleton in its sample. This chain links TRBV10-2 with TRBJ2-7; tentative D call: TRBD1 (6 bases). The CDR3 is made up of 14 amino acids. The V gene lost 4 bases and the J gene lost 4 bases, with 14 bases spanning the gap. Germline V gene lookup returns CDR1 WSHSY and CDR2 SAAADI. CDR3 sequence (DNA): TGCGCCAGCAGTGTCGAGGGCAGGGGATACGAGCAGTACTTC. Translating gives CASSVEGRGYEQYF.

The table lists this clone with a count of one. The V and J genes are TRBV29-1 and TRBJ2-7, with a weak D call TRBD2 (5 bases). The germline CDR1 and CDR2 sequences are SQVTM and ANQGSEA. Trimming took 3 bases from V and 9 from J, leaving 9 bases between them. The CDR3 sequence is 10 residues long. CDR3 in amino acids: CSVDEEGQYF. The DNA of the CDR3 is TGCAGCGTTGATGAAGAGGGGCAGTACTTC.

The chain is built from TRBV14 and TRBJ1-4; 7 nucleotides align to TRBD1. This CDR3 spans 15 amino acids. Trimming took 1 base from V and 7 from J; bases not matched to a gene: 6. Germline loops: CDR1 SGHDN, CDR2 FVKESK. The CDR3 DNA sequence: TGTGCCAGCAGCCAAGCTAACAGGGGTGGTGAAAAACTGTTTTTT. Protein product: CASSQANRGGEKLFF.

This rearrangement joins TRBV19 to TRBJ2-3; 9 bases align to TRBD1. V dropped 11 bases and J dropped 2; count of bases not matched to a gene: 8. Germline CDR1 LNHDA, CDR2 SQIVND (reference sequence). CDR3 length equals 14 residues. CDR3 nucleotides: TGTGCCGTCACCGACAGGGGGTTCACAGATACGCAGTATTTT. Protein sequence: CAVTDRGFTDTQYF.

V is TRBV23-1 and J is TRBJ2-7; 11 bases agree with TRBD2. TRBV23-1 is given ORF status, its function remaining uncertain. J was trimmed by 2 bases and V by 3 bases; bases with no gene match: 15. The CDR3 has 19 amino acids. The CDR3 sequence: CASSHPRKIGLAGAYEQYF. DNA for the CDR3: TGCGCCAGCAGTCATCCCCGAAAAATCGGACTAGCGGGCGCCTACGAGCAGTACTTC.

The V gene is TRBV5-3, the J gene TRBJ1-1; 7 bases align to TRBD1. TRBV5-3 is labeled an ORF, and its function is uncertain. V lost 4 bases to trimming and J lost 2 bases; unmatched junction nucleotides: 8. The length of the CDR3 is 15 residues. CDR3 region: CARSSRDRYNTEAFF. The CDR3 coding sequence is TGTGCCAGAAGCAGCCGGGACAGATACAACACTGAAGCTTTCTTT.